This entry lists 23 T cell receptor beta chains sequenced from one sample in a study of shared clonotypes between healthy human individuals. Measured with immunoSEQ multiplex PCR; TCRdb has only the in-frame clones, and not every one. The sample records 2 million to 2.5 million clones, 85% to 95% being singletons. Sequencing was carried out using naive CD4+ T cells from PBMCs. Described subset: CD45RA+ positively selected. The receptors derive from a man aged 18 to 30 in good health. Some clones in this sample may be carry-over from other donors' samples.

CDR3 amino acids: CASSFPGGRAYGYTF. CDR3 DNA sequence: TGTGCCAGCAGTTTCCCGGGGGGGCGCGCCTATGGCTACACCTTC. The rearrangement uses TRBV6-6 and TRBJ1-2, with D tentatively TRBD1 (6 bases). V shed 4 bases and J shed 4 bases, with 16 bases lying between them. Germline V gene lookup returns CDR1 MNHNY and CDR2 SVGAGI (reference sequence). The CDR3 totals 15 residues.

CDR3 amino acids: CASLPSGSTDTQYF. CDR3 bases: TGTGCCAGCCTTCCGAGCGGGAGCACAGATACGCAGTATTTT. The chain joins TRBV28 to TRBJ2-3, with D possibly being TRBD2 (6 bases). Germline-derived CDR1 and CDR2 are MDHEN and SYDVKM. Trimming cost V 8 bases and J 0 bases, with 12 bases left between them. The CDR3 totals 14 residues.

This sequence joins TRBV28 and TRBJ1-2; D not certain. The CDR3 sequence is 12 residues long. CDR1 is MDHEN and CDR2 is SYDVKM in the germline V gene. Trimming left V 5 bases short and J 5 bases short, with 9 bases between. This CDR3 reads CASSTRFYGYTF. The CDR3 coding sequence is TGTGCCAGCAGTACACGATTTTATGGCTACACCTTC.

The chain carries TRBV10-3 and TRBJ1-2; D remains unclear. Germline CDR1 ENHRY, CDR2 SYGVKD. The CDR3 has 15 residues. Deletions cut 5 bases from V and 8 bases from J, with 21 bases between. The CDR3 spells CAISPIPGRAEGYTF. Written as DNA, the CDR3 is TGTGCCATCAGTCCAATCCCAGGTAGGGCAGAGGGCTACACCTTC.

The chain combines TRBV29-1 with TRBJ2-7; perhaps TRBD2 as D (5 bases). CDR1 is SQVTM, CDR2 ANQGSEA, per germline. The CDR3 is made up of 11 amino acids. Trimming shortened V by 2 bases and J by 4 bases, and 6 bases separated the two germline ends. CDR3 nucleotides: TGCAGCGTTGAATGGGAGTACGAGCAGTACTTC. Its translation: CSVEWEYEQYF.

The chain combines TRBV18 with TRBJ2-6, with TRBD1 matching 10 bases. The CDR3 has 17 residues. V lost 3 bases to trimming and J lost 2 bases; unmatched junction nucleotides: 4. Germline values: CDR1 KGHSH, CDR2 LQKENI. The chain's CDR3 is CASSPRQGAAGANVLTF. The DNA for the CDR3 is TGTGCCAGCTCACCTCGACAGGGGGCGGCTGGGGCCAACGTCCTGACTTTC.

The chain recombines TRBV6-1 with TRBJ2-3, with D possibly matching TRBD1 (6 bases). Germline V gene sequence: CDR1 MNHNS, CDR2 SASEGT. This CDR3 contains 14 residues. Trimming removed 2 bases from V and 4 bases from J, with 10 bases in between. The CDR3 nucleotides read TGTGCCAGCAGTGAAATCAGGGGCTCAGATACGCAGTATTTT. It is translated as CASSEIRGSDTQYF.

This rearrangement joins TRBV5-1 to TRBJ2-7; 7 bases agree with TRBD1. The CDR3 length is 13 residues. The junction had 7 bases not matched to a gene; V was cut back by 4 bases and J by 6 bases. Looked up from germline, CDR1 is SGHRS and CDR2 is YFSETQ. CDR3 in amino acids: CASSRDSGREQYF. As DNA, the CDR3 is TGCGCCAGCAGCCGGGACAGCGGACGCGAGCAGTACTTC. Drawing the rest from reference TRBV5-1 and TRBJ2-7, the complete variable domain is KAGVTQTPRYLIKTRGQQVTLSCSPISGHRSVSWYQQTPGQGLQFLFEYFSETQRNKGNFPGRFSGRQFSNSRSEMNVSTLELGDSALYLCASSRDSGREQYFGPGTRLTVT.

V and J are TRBV19 and TRBJ1-3; the D gene is possibly TRBD1 (5 bases). This CDR3 is 18 amino acids long. Germline lookup yields CDR1 LNHDA and CDR2 SQIVND (reference sequence). Trimming shortened V by 5 bases and J by 2 bases, and 22 bases separated the two germline ends. CDR3 region: CASSPSGALARPGNTIYF. CDR3 DNA sequence: TGTGCCAGTAGTCCCTCCGGGGCCCTGGCCCGTCCTGGAAACACCATATATTTT.

The chain employs TRBV6-5 and TRBJ1-2; the match to TRBD1 covers 7 bases. Germline CDR1 MNHEY, CDR2 SVGAGI. Unmatched junction bases numbered 4, after V lost 0 bases and J lost 0 bases. The CDR3 is 16 residues long. The CDR3 region has the DNA TGTGCCAGCAGTTACTCCGGGACAGCCACTAACTATGGCTACACCTTC. Translated: CASSYSGTATNYGYTF.

The chain employs TRBV7-3 and TRBJ2-1; 8 bases match TRBD2. This CDR3 region has 15 residues. V gave up 3 bases and J gave up 9 bases; unmatched junction bases: 10. Germline V gives CDR1 SGHTA, CDR2 FQGTGA. The CDR3 spells CASSFGAGVGFEQFF. The CDR3 DNA follows: TGTGCCAGCAGCTTTGGAGCGGGAGTGGGATTTGAGCAGTTCTTC.

V gene TRBV19 combines with J gene TRBJ2-1; TRBD2 matches at 9 bases. Trimming cost V 6 bases and J 6 bases; bases outside gene matches: 9. Germline V lookup: CDR1 LNHDA, CDR2 SQIVND (reference sequence). CDR3 length: 15 residues. CDR3: CASRSIAGERNEQFF. The CDR3 DNA reads as TGTGCCAGTAGATCTATAGCGGGAGAGCGCAATGAGCAGTTCTTC. The variable domain in full, completed from reference TRBV19 and TRBJ2-1, reads DGGITQSPKYLFRKEGQNVTLSCEQNLNHDAMYWYRQDPGQGLRLIYYSQIVNDFQKGDIAEGYSVSREKKESFPLTVTSAQKNPTAFYLCASRSIAGERNEQFFGPGTRLTVL.

V and J are TRBV4-2 and TRBJ2-1; 10 bases map to TRBD1. Unmatched junction bases numbered 11, after V lost 0 bases and J lost 9 bases. Germline CDR1 and CDR2: LGHNA and YNFKEQ. The CDR3 loop spans 17 amino acids. CDR3 amino acids: CASSQDRGGTGAGEQFF. The DNA for the CDR3 is TGTGCCAGCAGCCAAGATCGCGGTGGGACAGGGGCCGGTGAGCAGTTCTTC.

The chain employs TRBV4-2 and TRBJ2-3; maybe TRBD2 (7 bases). Germline CDR1 reads LGHNA; CDR2 reads YNFKEQ. The V end was cut by 0 bases, the J end by 8 bases, with 18 bases between. CDR3 length: 16 amino acids. This CDR3 is CASSQDEGGAAGTQYF. The DNA of the CDR3 is TGTGCCAGCAGCCAAGATGAGGGGGGGGCAGCGGGTACGCAGTATTTT.

The chain links TRBV9 to TRBJ2-7; a weak D match, TRBD1 (6 bases). The germline V and J ends were trimmed by 3 bases and 4 bases, with 14 bases remaining between them. Looked up from germline, CDR1 is SGDLS and CDR2 is YYNGEE. This CDR3 has 14 amino acids. CDR3 nucleotide sequence: TGTGCCAGCAGCGCCGACGGGACAAGATACGAGCAGTACTTC. Encoded protein: CASSADGTRYEQYF.

J is TRBJ2-5 and V is TRBV7-9; D is undetermined. Germline V gene lookup returns CDR1 SEHNR and CDR2 FQNEAQ (reference sequence). Trimming shortened V by 5 bases and J by 6 bases, and 10 bases separated the two germline ends. This CDR3 region has 12 residues. CDR3 amino acids: CASSPVLQTQYF. CDR3 in DNA: TGTGCCAGCAGCCCCGTCCTCCAGACCCAGTACTTC. Variable domain in full (rest from reference TRBV7-9 and TRBJ2-5): DTGVSQNPRHKITKRGQNVTFRCDPISEHNRLYWYRQTLGQGPEFLTYFQNEAQLEKSRLLSDRFSAERPKGSFSTLEIQRTEQGDSAMYLCASSPVLQTQYFGPGTRLLVL.

The CDR3 spells CASGPGVYTQYF. CDR3 DNA sequence: TGTGCCAGCGGACCGGGGGTTTATACGCAGTATTTT. The V call is TRBV2, the J call TRBJ2-3; D possibly corresponds to TRBD2 (6 bases). This CDR3 region has 12 residues. Trimming took 8 bases from V and 7 from J, leaving 13 bases between them. CDR1 is SNHLY, CDR2 FYNNEI, per germline. Supplemented by reference TRBV2 and TRBJ2-3, the full variable domain reads EPEVTQTPSHQVTQMGQEVILRCVPISNHLYFYWYRQILGQKVEFLVSFYNNEISEKSEIFDDQFSVERPDGSNFTLKIRSTKLEDSAMYFCASGPGVYTQYFGPGTRLTVL.

The rearrangement links TRBV6-1 to TRBJ2-5; D possibly matches TRBD1 or TRBD2 (5 bases each). CDR3 length: 15 amino acids. Trimming stripped 5 bases from V and 5 bases from J, with 18 bases between. CDR1 and CDR2 (germline): MNHNS, SASEGT. The CDR3, as DNA: TGTGCCAGCAGTTCGGGCCTTAGGTGGGACGAGACCCAGTACTTC. It specifies CASSSGLRWDETQYF.

The chain recombines TRBV5-1 with TRBJ1-1; D not certain. The germline V and J ends were trimmed by 4 bases and 1 base, with 8 bases remaining between them. Germline lookup yields CDR1 SGHRS and CDR2 YFSETQ. This CDR3 comprises 13 residues. The CDR3 spells CASSAVGNTEAFF. The CDR3 DNA follows: TGCGCCAGCAGCGCGGTCGGGAACACTGAAGCTTTCTTT.

This rearrangement joins TRBV9 to TRBJ2-5; 10 bases map to TRBD2. CDR3 length: 14 residues. V dropped 4 bases and J dropped 5; count of bases not matched to a gene: 5. Germline CDR1 and CDR2: SGDLS and YYNGEE. CDR3 amino acids: CASSTLAGVETQYF. CDR3 DNA: TGTGCCAGCAGCACTCTAGCGGGAGTTGAGACCCAGTACTTC.

The rearrangement links TRBV5-1 to TRBJ2-1, with D maybe TRBD1 (7 bases). Germline V gene lookup returns CDR1 SGHRS and CDR2 YFSETQ. V was clipped by 9 bases and J by 5 bases, with 15 bases between them. The CDR3 has 13 amino acids. The DNA for the CDR3 is TGCGCCACCGCTCAGGGGGGAAACAATGAGCAGTTCTTC. Amino acids: CATAQGGNNEQFF.

The chain has TRBV28 and TRBJ1-2; D remains unclear. V was cut by 6 bases and J by 2 bases, with 13 bases left in between. This CDR3 has 14 amino acids. Germline loops: CDR1 MDHEN, CDR2 SYDVKM. DNA for the CDR3: TGTGCCAGCAGCCGACCGACAATGAACTATGGCTACACCTTC. Its translation is CASSRPTMNYGYTF.

The chain links TRBV20-1 to TRBJ2-7; the D is unclear. V lost 7 bases to trimming and J lost 3 bases, with 10 bases between them. This CDR3 comprises 11 residues. The germline CDR1 and CDR2 sequences are DFQATT and SNEGSKA (reference sequence). CDR3 nucleotides: TGCAGTGGAACAGCCTACTACGAGCAGTACTTC. Encoded protein: CSGTAYYEQYF.